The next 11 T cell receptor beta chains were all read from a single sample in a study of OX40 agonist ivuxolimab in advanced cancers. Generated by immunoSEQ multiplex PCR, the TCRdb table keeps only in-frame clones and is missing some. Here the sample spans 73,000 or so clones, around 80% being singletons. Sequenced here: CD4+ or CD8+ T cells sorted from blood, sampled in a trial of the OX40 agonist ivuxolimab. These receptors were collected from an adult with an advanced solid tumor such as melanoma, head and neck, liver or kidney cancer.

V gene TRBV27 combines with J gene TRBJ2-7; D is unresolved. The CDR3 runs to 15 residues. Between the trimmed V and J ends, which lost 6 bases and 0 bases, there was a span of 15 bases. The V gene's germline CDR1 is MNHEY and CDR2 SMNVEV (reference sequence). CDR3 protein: CASSLWGASSYEQYF. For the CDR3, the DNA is TGTGCCAGCAGCCTTTGGGGTGCTAGCTCCTACGAGCAGTACTTC.

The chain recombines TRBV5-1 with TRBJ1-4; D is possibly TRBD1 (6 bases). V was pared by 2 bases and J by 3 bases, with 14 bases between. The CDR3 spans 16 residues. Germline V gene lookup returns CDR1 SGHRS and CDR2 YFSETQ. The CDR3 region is CASSLSPAGANEKLFF. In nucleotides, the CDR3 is TGCGCCAGCAGCTTATCTCCGGCAGGGGCTAATGAAAAACTGTTTTTT.

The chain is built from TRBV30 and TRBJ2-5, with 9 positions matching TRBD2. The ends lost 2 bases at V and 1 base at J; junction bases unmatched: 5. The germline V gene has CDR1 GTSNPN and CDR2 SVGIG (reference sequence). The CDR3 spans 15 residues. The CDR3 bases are TGTGCCTGGAGTTTGGGGCGGGGGGGCCAAGAGACCCAGTACTTC. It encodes CAWSLGRGGQETQYF.

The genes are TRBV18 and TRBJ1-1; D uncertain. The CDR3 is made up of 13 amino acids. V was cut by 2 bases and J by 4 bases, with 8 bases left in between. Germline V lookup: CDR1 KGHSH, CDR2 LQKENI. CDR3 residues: CASSPTRATEAFF. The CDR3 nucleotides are TGTGCCAGCTCACCAACGAGAGCCACTGAAGCTTTCTTT.

This chain's CDR3 is CASSLQAGNTIYF. DNA of the CDR3: TGTGCCAGCAGCCTCCAGGCTGGAAACACCATATATTTT. The V call is TRBV5-4, the J call TRBJ1-3; D gene unclear. The V gene lost 4 bases and the J gene lost 2 bases, with 7 bases spanning the gap. The CDR3 has 13 amino acids. The germline gives CDR1 SGHNT, CDR2 YYREEE (reference sequence).

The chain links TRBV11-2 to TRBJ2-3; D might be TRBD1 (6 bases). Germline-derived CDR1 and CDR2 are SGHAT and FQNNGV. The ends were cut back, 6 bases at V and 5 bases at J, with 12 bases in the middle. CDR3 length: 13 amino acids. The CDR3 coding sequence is TGTGCCAGCAGACAGGGCAGGGGAGATACGCAGTATTTT. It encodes CASRQGRGDTQYF.

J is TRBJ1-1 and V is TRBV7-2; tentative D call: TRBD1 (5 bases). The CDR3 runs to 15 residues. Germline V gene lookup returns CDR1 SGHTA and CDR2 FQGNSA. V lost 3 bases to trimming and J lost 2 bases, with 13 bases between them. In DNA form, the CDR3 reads TGTGCCAGCAGCTTGTCTGGGACGGTCAACACTGAAGCTTTCTTT. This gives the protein CASSLSGTVNTEAFF.

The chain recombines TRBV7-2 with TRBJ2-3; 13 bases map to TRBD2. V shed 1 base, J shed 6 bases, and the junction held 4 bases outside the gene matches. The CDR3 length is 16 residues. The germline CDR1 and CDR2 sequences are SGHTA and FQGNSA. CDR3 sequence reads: CASSLGLAGGRDTQYF. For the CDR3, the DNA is TGTGCCAGCAGCTTAGGACTAGCGGGAGGAAGGGATACGCAGTATTTT.

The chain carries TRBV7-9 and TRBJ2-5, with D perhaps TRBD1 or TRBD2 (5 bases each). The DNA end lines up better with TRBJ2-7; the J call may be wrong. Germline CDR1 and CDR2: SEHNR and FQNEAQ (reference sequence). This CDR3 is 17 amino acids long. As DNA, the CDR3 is TGTGCCAGCAGCTTATTTTGGAAACGGGACCCCCCCTACGAGCAGTACTTC. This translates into CASSLFWKRDPPYEQYF.

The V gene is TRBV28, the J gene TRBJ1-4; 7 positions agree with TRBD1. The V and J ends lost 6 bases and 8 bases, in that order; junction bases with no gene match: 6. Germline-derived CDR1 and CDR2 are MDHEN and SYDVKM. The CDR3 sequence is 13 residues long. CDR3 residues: CASSQGGREKLFF. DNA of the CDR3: TGTGCCAGCAGCCAGGGGGGCCGGGAAAAACTGTTTTTT.

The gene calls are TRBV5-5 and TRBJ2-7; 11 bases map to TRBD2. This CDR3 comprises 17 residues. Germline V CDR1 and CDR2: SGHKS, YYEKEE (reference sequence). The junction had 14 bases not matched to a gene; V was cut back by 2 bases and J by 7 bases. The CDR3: CASSLEAGLAALGEQYF. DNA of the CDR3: TGTGCCAGCAGCTTAGAGGCGGGACTAGCGGCCTTAGGGGAGCAGTACTTC.